Shown below are 25 T cell receptor beta chains from a single sample sequenced in a study of blood T cell repertoires in COVID-19. The repertoire was sequenced with immunoSEQ multiplex PCR; TCRdb's copy has only in-frame clones and lacks some. The table lists around 63,000 clones, 55% to 80% of them singletons, with more than 4% in the top ten. Sequenced sample: peripheral blood. Receptors were obtained from a woman in her seventies with COVID-19, enrolled during active disease.

A word on this clone: This CDR3 is also generated by other DNA sequences in the sample. The chain joins TRBV7-9 to TRBJ2-1; D is unresolved. Trimming shortened V by 5 bases and J by 9 bases, and 8 bases separated the two germline ends. The CDR3 loop spans 11 amino acids. The germline CDR1 and CDR2 sequences are SEHNR and FQNEAQ (reference sequence). DNA of the CDR3: TGTGCCAGCAGCCTCGTCGGTGAGCAGTTCTTC. Translation gives CASSLVGEQFF. Combining the CDR3 with reference TRBV7-9 and TRBJ2-1 gives the whole variable domain DTGVSQNPRHKITKRGQNVTFRCDPISEHNRLYWYRQTLGQGPEFLTYFQNEAQLEKSRLLSDRFSAERPKGSFSTLEIQRTEQGDSAMYLCASSLVGEQFFGPGTRLTVL.

This clone appeared a single time. The chain is built from TRBV19 and TRBJ2-7, with D uncertain. CDR1 and CDR2 from the germline V gene are LNHDA and SQIVND (reference sequence). V lost 5 bases and J 3 bases, leaving 11 bases between the germline ends. This CDR3 comprises 13 residues. The DNA of the CDR3 is TGTGCCAGTAGTCCCTCAGCAGGCTACGAGCAGTACGTC. Protein sequence: CASSPSAGYEQYV.

This chain links TRBV3-1 (or the pseudogene TRBV3-2) with TRBJ2-7; 7 bases are a match to TRBD1. CDR1 is LGHDT and CDR2 is YNNKEL in the germline V gene (reference sequence). The CDR3 is 14 amino acids. V was pared by 4 bases and J by 1 base, with 4 bases of the junction left unmatched. The CDR3 spells CASSPLTGSYEQYF. CDR3 nucleotide sequence: TGTGCCAGCAGCCCTTTGACAGGGTCCTACGAGCAGTACTTC.

V gene TRBV6-2 or TRBV6-3 combines with J gene TRBJ2-7; D is ambiguous. The CDR3 contains 14 residues. Germline CDR1 and CDR2: MNHEY and SVGEGT. V was trimmed by 5 bases and J by 2 bases, leaving 13 bases between them. CDR3 sequence reads: CASSTHFYPYEQYF. DNA of the CDR3: TGTGCCAGCAGTACTCACTTCTACCCCTACGAGCAGTACTTC.

The chain recombines TRBV3-1 (or the pseudogene TRBV3-2) with TRBJ2-5; TRBD2 matches at 8 bases. V lost 0 bases to trimming and J lost 5 bases; unmatched junction nucleotides: 8. Germline assignment: CDR1 LGHDT and CDR2 YNNKEL (reference sequence). This CDR3 has 16 residues. CDR3 bases: TGTGCCAGCAGCCAAGAGGGACTAGGGCTAGATGAGACCCAGTACTTC. Its translation: CASSQEGLGLDETQYF.

The chain joins TRBV11-2 to TRBJ1-4; 8 bases align to TRBD1. This CDR3 comprises 16 residues. After removal of 5 bases from V and 7 bases from J, the junction contained 12 bases not matched to a gene. Germline values: CDR1 SGHAT, CDR2 FQNNGV. CDR3 loop: CASSPQAGQGTEKLFF. The CDR3 DNA sequence: TGTGCCAGCAGCCCCCAAGCCGGACAGGGTACTGAAAAACTGTTTTTT. Based on the CDR3 plus reference TRBV11-2 and TRBJ1-4, the full variable domain is EAGVAQSPRYKIIEKRQSVAFWCNPISGHATLYWYQQILGQGPKLLIQFQNNGVVDDSQLPKDRFSAERLKGVDSTLKIQPAKLEDSAVYLCASSPQAGQGTEKLFFGSGTQLSVL.

This chain links TRBV10-3 with TRBJ2-1, with 7 bases fitting TRBD1. After removal of 10 bases from V and 4 bases from J, the junction contained 10 bases not matched to a gene. The V gene's germline CDR1 is ENHRY and CDR2 SYGVKD. This CDR3 is 14 amino acids long. DNA for the CDR3: TGTGCCACCTCGAGGGACAGTGTTTACAATGAGCAGTTCTTC. Protein sequence: CATSRDSVYNEQFF.

The rearrangement joins TRBV4-3 to TRBJ2-2; D is unclear. Germline V gives CDR1 LGHNA, CDR2 YSLEER. The CDR3 is 14 amino acids. V lost 0 bases, J lost 3 bases, and 5 bases lay in between. CDR3 nucleotides: TGCGCCAGCAGCCAAGATGGGCACACCGGGGAGCTGTTTTTT. Residues: CASSQDGHTGELFF.

This rearrangement joins TRBV5-1 to TRBJ1-5; 7 nucleotides align to TRBD1. V lost 6 bases, J lost 9 bases, and 15 bases stayed unmatched. The CDR3 spans 15 residues. Per the germline V gene, CDR1 is SGHRS and CDR2 is YFSETQ. The CDR3 bases are TGCGCCAGCAAACCAAGAGTTGGACAGGATTCGCCCCAGCATTTT. The encoded protein is CASKPRVGQDSPQHF.

V usage is TRBV18 and J usage is TRBJ2-5; TRBD2 matches at 7 bases. The V gene's germline CDR1 is KGHSH and CDR2 LQKENI. V dropped 0 bases and J dropped 5; count of bases not matched to a gene: 3. The CDR3 has 14 amino acids. CDR3 coding DNA: TGTGCCAGCTCACCACCGACTAGCAGGGAGACCCAGTACTTC. Translating it yields CASSPPTSRETQYF. Together with reference TRBV18 and TRBJ2-5, the CDR3 gives the full variable domain: NAGVMQNPRHLVRRRGQEARLRCSPMKGHSHVYWYRQLPEEGLKFMVYLQKENIIDESGMPKERFSAEFPKEGPSILRIQQVVRGDSAAYFCASSPPTSRETQYFGPGTRLLVL.

This chain joins TRBV9 and TRBJ1-5, with D maybe TRBD1 (5 bases). Germline-derived CDR1 and CDR2 are SGDLS and YYNGEE. This CDR3 spans 13 amino acids. V lost 0 bases and J 9 bases, leaving 10 bases between the germline ends. CDR3 loop: CASSVEGLGPQHF. The CDR3 nucleotides read TGTGCCAGCAGCGTAGAGGGGTTGGGGCCCCAGCATTTT.

This chain joins TRBV7-9 and TRBJ1-4; TRBD1 matches 11 bases. The CDR3 spans 15 residues. Germline trimming cut 3 bases from V and 8 bases from J; bases unmatched to any gene: 5. The germline gives CDR1 SEHNR, CDR2 FQNEAQ (reference sequence). The CDR3 coding sequence is TGTGCCAGCAGCTTCCCGGGACAGGGGGACGAAAAACTGTTTTTT. Its translation: CASSFPGQGDEKLFF.

This clone was counted ten times or more. This sequence joins TRBV19 and TRBJ1-5; possibly TRBD1 for D (5 bases). Trimming left V 9 bases short and J 2 bases short, with 20 bases between. Germline V CDR1 and CDR2: LNHDA, SQIVND (reference sequence). The CDR3 length is 16 residues. CDR3: CASAPGHSRGNQPQHF. The CDR3 region has the DNA TGTGCCAGCGCTCCCGGACACTCCCGGGGCAATCAGCCCCAGCATTTT.

Only one count was recorded for this clone. The CDR3 DNA is TGTGCCAGCAGCCGGGACAGGGGATTCACCGGGGAGCTGTTTTTT. Translation gives CASSRDRGFTGELFF. The chain carries TRBV27 and TRBJ2-2, with 10 bases matching TRBD1. Germline CDR1 MNHEY, CDR2 SMNVEV (reference sequence). Trimming removed 6 bases from V and 4 bases from J; junction bases left unmatched: 5. This CDR3 has 15 residues.

V usage is TRBV25-1 and J usage is TRBJ1-4; no definite D call. Per germline, CDR1 MGHDK and CDR2 SYGVNS. V shed 6 bases and J shed 8 bases, with 13 bases lying between them. This CDR3 has 13 residues. This CDR3 reads CASSSTTGEKLFF. As DNA, the CDR3 is TGTGCCAGCAGCAGTACCACGGGGGAAAAACTGTTTTTT.

The chain couples TRBV12-3 or TRBV12-4 to TRBJ2-3, with a weak D call TRBD1 (6 bases). V was cut by 5 bases and J by 9 bases, with 12 bases left in between. The CDR3 is 12 residues long. The CDR3 spells CASSDTGRTQYF. DNA for the CDR3: TGTGCCAGCAGTGATACAGGGAGAACGCAGTATTTT.

The J gene is TRBJ2-2, the V gene TRBV11-2; a weak D match, TRBD2 (6 bases). Per germline, CDR1 SGHAT and CDR2 FQNNGV. The CDR3 totals 16 residues. The V gene lost 2 bases and the J gene lost 2 bases, with 12 bases spanning the gap. CDR3 region: CASSLKISGNTGELFF. The CDR3, as DNA: TGTGCCAGCAGCTTAAAAATTAGCGGCAACACCGGGGAGCTGTTTTTT.

This clone was recorded a few times. The CDR3 bases are TGTGCCAGCAGGGGGACAGCTAATGAAAAACTGTTTTTT. This codes for CASRGTANEKLFF. V usage is TRBV6-5 and J usage is TRBJ1-4; TRBD1 agrees at 7 bases. The ends lost 6 bases at V and 3 bases at J; junction bases unmatched: 1. Germline V lookup: CDR1 MNHEY, CDR2 SVGAGI. The CDR3 is made up of 13 amino acids.

V and J are TRBV12-3 or TRBV12-4 and TRBJ1-2, with D perhaps matching TRBD1 (5 bases). The CDR3 length is 13 residues. Trimming left V 5 bases short and J 8 bases short, with 15 bases between. In DNA form, the CDR3 reads TGTGCCAGCAGTGACAGTGTAGTAAGAGGCTACACCTTC. Its protein product is CASSDSVVRGYTF.

This rearrangement joins TRBV19 to TRBJ2-2; D is unresolved. Deletions cut 7 bases from V and 1 base from J, with 10 bases between. The CDR3 loop spans 14 amino acids. Germline V gene data show CDR1 as LNHDA and CDR2 as SQIVND (reference sequence). The CDR3 DNA follows: TGTGCCAGTACCCCGGGTCAGAACACCGGGGAGCTGTTTTTT. Protein product: CASTPGQNTGELFF.

J is TRBJ2-5 and V is TRBV11-1; D may be TRBD2 (7 bases). The germline gives CDR1 SGHAT, CDR2 FQDESV (reference sequence). The CDR3 is made up of 14 amino acids. V dropped 1 base and J dropped 5 bases, with 11 bases sitting between them. The CDR3 region has the DNA TGTGCCAGCAGCTTAGATCGGGGGGCTGAGACCCAGTACTTC. As protein: CASSLDRGAETQYF.

The chain links TRBV11-1 to TRBJ2-3, with TRBD2 matching over 9 bases. Trimming removed 0 bases from V and 2 bases from J; junction bases left unmatched: 12. This CDR3 contains 19 residues. Germline assignment: CDR1 SGHAT and CDR2 FQDESV (reference sequence). The CDR3 nucleotides read TGTGCCAGCAGCTTAGCCTGGGCTAGCGGGGTGCGGCCCACAGATACGCAGTATTTT. Residues: CASSLAWASGVRPTDTQYF.

This chain links TRBV5-6 with TRBJ1-4; a possible D gene is TRBD1 (6 bases). Germline-derived CDR1 and CDR2 are SGHDT and YYEEEE. The CDR3 runs to 14 residues. Trimming left V 2 bases short and J 7 bases short, with 12 bases between. The CDR3 DNA reads TGTGCCAGCAGCTTCGGCGCCAGGGGTGAAAAACTGTTTTTT. This codes for CASSFGARGEKLFF.

The rearrangement uses TRBV20-1 and TRBJ2-1, with 8 bases fitting TRBD2. V was clipped by 5 bases and J by 9 bases; unmatched bases: 0. CDR3 length equals 10 residues. Per germline, CDR1 DFQATT and CDR2 SNEGSKA (reference sequence). The CDR3 bases are TGCAGTGCTCGGGAGGGTGAGCAGTTCTTC. Amino acid sequence: CSAREGEQFF.

This clone was counted once. The chain has TRBV11-3 and TRBJ2-3; D is unresolved. The length of the CDR3 is 14 residues. Germline V CDR1 and CDR2: SGHNT, YENEEA. Trimming pared 1 base from V and 0 bases from J, leaving 5 bases between. The CDR3 DNA follows: TGTGCCAGCAGCTTAGGTCCTAGCACAGATACGCAGTATTTT. It encodes CASSLGPSTDTQYF.